A selection of T cell receptor beta chains follows, all from one sample in a study of identical twins. TCRdb independently ran MiXCR on the 5' RACE reads; one entry per CDR3 protein. The profile covers about 220,000 distinct CDR3 sequences, with 6% to 9% appearing a single time and about 2% taken by the ten largest. The same specimen was also included in a second study, on yellow fever vaccine responses in identical twins.

Material for sequencing was memory (CD45RO+) T cells sorted from blood. These receptors were taken from a woman aged 18 to 35 in good health. CDR3s include the opening cysteine and the closing phenylalanine or tryptophan. D genes are given only for firm matches. Some rows mark clone size as missing; the rest say once, few, many or name a class of expanded clone.

16 - TRBJ1-2 few TRBV20-1 TGCAGTGCTAGAGATCCCGCGCAATGGGTATCGGGGGGCTACACCTTC CSARDPAQWVSGGYTF
15 - TRBJ2-3 few TRBV4-2 TGTGCCAGCAGCCAAGTCGGGGGGCAAACAGATACGCAGTATTTT CASSQVGGQTDTQYF
17 TRBD2 TRBJ2-5 - TRBV25-1 TGTGCCAGCAGTGAATGGGGTGCGCGGGGGTTCCAAGAGACCCAGTATTTC CASSEWGARGFQETQYF
12 - TRBJ2-1 many TRBV6-5 TGTGCCAGCAGCGAAGGGGGGCGGGTGCAGTTCTTC CASSEGGRVQFF
14 TRBD2 TRBJ2-1 - TRBV11-2 TGTGCCAGCAGCTTGTTATCGGGGGAGGGAGAACAGTTCTTC CASSLLSGEGEQFF
13 TRBD2 TRBJ2-1 - TRBV12-3/TRBV12-4 TGTGCCAGCAGTTTTGGGGGACTATTTGAGCAGTTCTTC CASSFGGLFEQFF
16 TRBD2 TRBJ2-7 few TRBV9 TGTGCCAGCAGCATCTCCGGGACTAGCCTGCGTAACGAGCAGTACTTC CASSISGTSLRNEQYF
15 TRBD1 TRBJ2-7 - TRBV6-2/TRBV6-3 TGTGCCAGCAAGGGTTTGGACAGGGTCTCCTACGAGCAGTACTTC CASKGLDRVSYEQYF
16 TRBD1 TRBJ2-5 few TRBV12-3/TRBV12-4 TGTGCCAGCAGTTTAGGAACGGGACAGGCAAGGGAGACCCAGTACTTC CASSLGTGQARETQYF
16 - TRBJ2-7 many TRBV12-3/TRBV12-4 TGTGCCAGCAGTCTACTGCGGGGACAGATAACCTACGAGCAGTACTTC CASSLLRGQITYEQYF
13 - TRBJ1-2 many TRBV29-1 TGCAGCGTTGGGAGGACACCTAACTATGGCTACACCTTC CSVGRTPNYGYTF
14 TRBD2 TRBJ2-1 - TRBV11-2 TGTGCCAGCATCTTGACTAGCGGCTACAATGAGCAGTTCTTC CASILTSGYNEQFF
16 TRBD2 TRBJ2-3 many TRBV9 TGTGCCAGCAGCGTAGCCGGCGGGGGGCTCACAGATACGCAGTATTTT CASSVAGGGLTDTQYF
15 - TRBJ1-3 many TRBV5-1 TGCGCCAGCAGCTTCTCAGGGGCCCCTGGAAACACCATATATTTT CASSFSGAPGNTIYF
13 - TRBJ2-7 many TRBV7-8 TGTGCCAGCAGCTTAATGGCGGCCTACGAGCAGTACTTC CASSLMAAYEQYF
16 - TRBJ1-3 - TRBV3-1 TGTGCCAGCAGCCAAGATCTGGCAGGGACTGGAAACACCATATATTTT CASSQDLAGTGNTIYF
14 - TRBJ2-1 few TRBV6-1 TGTGCCAGCCTTCTGGGGACCTCCTACAATGAGCAGTTCTTC CASLLGTSYNEQFF
13 - TRBJ2-7 - TRBV5-1 TGCGCCAGCAGCTCCCCTCAGGGCTACGAGCAGTACTTC CASSSPQGYEQYF
15 - TRBJ2-5 few TRBV3-1 TGTGCCAGCAGCCAAGATGGAAGTAAGCAAGAGACCCAGTACTTC CASSQDGSKQETQYF
15 - TRBJ1-2 many TRBV12-3/TRBV12-4 TGTGCCAGCAGTTCCGGCGGGGTAGGGTCGGATGGCTACACCTTC CASSSGGVGSDGYTF
15 - TRBJ1-2 few TRBV7-2 TGTGCCAGCAGCTTGTACGACAGGCCTAACTATGGCTACACCTTC CASSLYDRPNYGYTF
12 - TRBJ2-7 many TRBV28 TGTGCCAGCAGTCAGACCTTCTACGAGCAGTACTTC CASSQTFYEQYF
13 - TRBJ2-2 few TRBV14 TGTGCCAGCCGGGCGCTTGACACCGGGGAGCTGTTTTTT CASRALDTGELFF
17 - TRBJ2-1 - TRBV4-1 TGCGCCAGCAGCCCTACGACTTGGGGGACCTCCTACAATGAGCAGTTCTTC CASSPTTWGTSYNEQFF
15 TRBD1 TRBJ1-4 - TRBV20-1 TGCAGTGCCTGGGACAGGGGTCGCCTTCTCCCAAAACTGTTTTTT CSAWDRGRLLPKLFF
15 - TRBJ1-4 many TRBV7-9 TGTGCCAGCAGCTTAATCTCAGCAGGAGATGAAAAACTGTTTTTT CASSLISAGDEKLFF
17 - TRBJ2-3 - TRBV5-1 TGCGCCAGCAGCTTGACCGGGCGAGGGGCTAGCACAGATACGCAGTATTTT CASSLTGRGASTDTQYF
16 - TRBJ2-1 - TRBV24-1 TGTGCCACCAGTGACGTTGGGGCTGCCCCCCTTCATGAGCAGTTCTTC CATSDVGAAPLHEQFF
14 - TRBJ2-1 few TRBV6-1 TGTGCCAGCAGTGGTCTCCACAAAAACAATGAGCAGTTCTTC CASSGLHKNNEQFF
13 - TRBJ2-7 - TRBV7-2 TGTGCCAGCAGCTTAGAGCCTATTTACGAGCAGTACTTC CASSLEPIYEQYF
14 - TRBJ2-1 few TRBV19 TGTGCCAGTAGTATCGTCCAGGGATACAATGAGCAGTTCTTC CASSIVQGYNEQFF
18 TRBD2 TRBJ2-1 many TRBV10-3 TGTGCCATCAGTGTTCCCCCCCTTAGCGGGAGCTCCTACAATGAGCAGTTCTTC CAISVPPLSGSSYNEQFF